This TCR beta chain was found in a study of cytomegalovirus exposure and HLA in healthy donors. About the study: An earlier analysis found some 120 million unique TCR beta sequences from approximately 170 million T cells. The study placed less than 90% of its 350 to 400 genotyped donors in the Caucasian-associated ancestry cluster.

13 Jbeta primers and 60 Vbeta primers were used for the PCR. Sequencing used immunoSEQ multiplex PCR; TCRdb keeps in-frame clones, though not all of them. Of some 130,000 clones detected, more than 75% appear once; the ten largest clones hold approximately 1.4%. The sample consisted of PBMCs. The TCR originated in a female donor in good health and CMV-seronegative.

The CDR3 nucleotides are TGTGCCAGCAGCTTAGGGGGGGGAACCGGGGCCAACGTCCTGACTTTC. The encoded protein is CASSLGGGTGANVLTF. The rearrangement uses TRBV7-2 and TRBJ2-6; 7 bases are shared with TRBD2. The germline V gene has CDR1 SGHTA and CDR2 FQGNSA. The CDR3 is made up of 16 amino acids. Germline trimming cut 1 base from V and 4 bases from J; bases unmatched to any gene: 4.